Listed here are 11 T cell receptor beta chains from one sample, sequenced in a study of T cells after posttransplantation cyclophosphamide. Repertoires were generated with immunoSEQ multiplex PCR, while TCRdb's copy carries only in-frame clones and drops some. Sampling found over 35,000 clones, none seen once. Sequenced: PBMCs. The receptors here all came from a middle-aged man in good health, CMV-negative, and a related stem cell transplant donor.

This clone was recorded a few times. This chain connects TRBV23-1 to TRBJ2-7; 7 positions agree with TRBD2. TRBV23-1 belongs to the ORF category, with a function that is uncertain. The CDR3 is made up of 13 amino acids. Unmatched junction bases numbered 7, after V lost 8 bases and J lost 3 bases. Written as DNA, the CDR3 is TGCGCCAGCGGGCTAGCGGTTTTCTACGAGCAGTACGTC. Protein product: CASGLAVFYEQYV.

The chain links TRBV7-2 to TRBJ2-5; 9 nucleotides line up with TRBD2. Trimming took 5 bases from V and 7 from J; bases not matched to a gene: 14. CDR3 length equals 16 residues. Germline V gene lookup returns CDR1 SGHTA and CDR2 FQGNSA. The CDR3 DNA follows: TGTGCCAGCAGCCCATCTGGTAGCGGGAGTTTGACGACCCAGTACTTC. As protein: CASSPSGSGSLTTQYF.

In this sample, this clone turned up many times. The chain combines TRBV7-3 with TRBJ2-2; weak D call: TRBD2 (6 bases). Germline V CDR1 and CDR2: SGHTA, FQGTGA. V was cut by 2 bases and J by 5 bases, with 12 bases left in between. The CDR3 spans 15 residues. The CDR3 protein is CASSLSGTLTGELFF. The CDR3 bases are TGTGCCAGCAGCTTATCCGGGACTTTGACCGGGGAGCTGTTTTTT.

Many counts were recorded for this clone. V is TRBV7-2 and J is TRBJ1-5; TRBD1 might be the D (6 bases). The V end lost 3 bases, the J end lost 0 bases, and 9 bases lay between the germline ends. Germline CDR1 and CDR2: SGHTA and FQGNSA. This CDR3 comprises 15 residues. The CDR3 DNA is TGTGCCAGCAGCTTCGGACAGAATAGCAATCAGCCCCAGCATTTT. It translates to CASSFGQNSNQPQHF.

This clone was picked up a small number of times. The chain combines TRBV9 with TRBJ2-1, with 14 nucleotides matching TRBD2. The germline V gene has CDR1 SGDLS and CDR2 YYNGEE. CDR3 length: 19 amino acids. V was pared by 0 bases and J by 0 bases, with 5 bases of the junction left unmatched. CDR3 sequence: CASSVEGLAGGPSYNEQFF. Here the CDR3 DNA reads TGTGCCAGCAGCGTAGAAGGACTAGCGGGAGGCCCCTCCTACAATGAGCAGTTCTTC.

This clone appeared many times. V is TRBV7-2 and J is TRBJ2-2, with 10 bases fitting TRBD2. V lost 9 bases and J lost 0; bases outside the gene matches: 1. Germline-derived CDR1 and CDR2 are SGHTA and FQGNSA. The CDR3 loop spans 14 amino acids. CDR3 in DNA: TGTGCCAGTGGACTAGCGGCGAACACCGGGGAGCTGTTTTTT. Residues: CASGLAANTGELFF.

This clone was observed a handful of times. The chain employs TRBV2 and TRBJ2-6; no firm D call. Trimming pared 8 bases from V and 0 bases from J, leaving 5 bases between. CDR3 length: 13 amino acids. Germline assignment: CDR1 SNHLY and CDR2 FYNNEI. CDR3 sequence (DNA): TGTGCCAGCGCAGACTCTGGGGCCAACGTCCTGACTTTC. The encoded protein is CASADSGANVLTF.

This clone was counted at least ten times. The J gene is TRBJ2-7, the V gene TRBV7-6; D may be TRBD2 (6 bases). Germline V lookup: CDR1 SGHVS, CDR2 FNYEAQ. Trimming stripped 5 bases from V and 12 bases from J, with 17 bases between. This CDR3 region has 12 residues. The CDR3 is CASSLHNRDLYF. The CDR3 DNA is TGTGCCAGCAGCCTACATAACCGGGACTTGTACTTC.

In its sample, this clone was seen many times. The chain is built from TRBV7-6 and TRBJ1-5; the match to TRBD1 covers 9 bases. The CDR3 has 15 amino acids. Germline-derived CDR1 and CDR2 are SGHVS and FNYEAQ. Trimming removed 5 bases from V and 5 bases from J; junction bases left unmatched: 7. The CDR3 protein is CASSRGQGFDQPQHF. The CDR3 DNA follows: TGTGCCAGCAGCCGGGGACAGGGCTTCGATCAGCCCCAGCATTTT. Together with reference TRBV7-6 and TRBJ1-5, the CDR3 gives the full variable domain: GAGVSQSPRYKVTKRGQDVALRCDPISGHVSLYWYRQALGQGPEFLTYFNYEAQQDKSGLPNDRFSAERPEGSISTLTIQRTEQRDSAMYRCASSRGQGFDQPQHFGDGTRLSIL.

This clone was counted many times. The chain joins TRBV7-8 to TRBJ2-5, with a weak D call TRBD2 (6 bases). V dropped 5 bases and J dropped 2 bases, with 12 bases sitting between them. The CDR3 length is 14 residues. Germline CDR1 reads SGHVS; CDR2 reads FQNEAQ. The CDR3 bases are TGTGCCAGCAGCACGACTAGAACGCAAGAGACCCAGTACTTC. Translation: CASSTTRTQETQYF.

This clone has at least ten counts. The chain couples TRBV14 to TRBJ1-2; 9 bases agree with TRBD1. The J segment lost 2 bases and the V segment lost 3 bases, leaving 1 base of the junction unmatched. Germline V gene sequence: CDR1 SGHDN, CDR2 FVKESK. This CDR3 has 14 amino acids. The chain's CDR3 is CASSQGTGNYGYTF. CDR3 coding DNA: TGTGCCAGCAGCCAGGGGACAGGGAACTATGGCTACACCTTC.